These T cell receptor beta chains were read from a single sample in a study of blood T cell repertoires in COVID-19. TCRdb's copy holds only in-frame clones and misses some; the assay was immunoSEQ multiplex PCR. The table includes about 72,000 clones, around nine tenths detected once. The sequenced material came from peripheral blood. These receptors were taken from a human donor in a cohort sampled during active COVID-19. CDR3s include the opening cysteine and the closing phenylalanine or tryptophan. Fields, in order: D gene, J gene, V gene, clone size, CDR3 DNA, CDR3 protein. D genes are given only for firm matches. Only part of the rows carry a size: once, few, many, or a class if the clone is expanded.

TRBD2,TRBJ2-1,TRBV14,NA,TGTGCCAGCAGACCAACTAGCGGAGCCTACAATGAGCAGTTCTTC,CASRPTSGAYNEQFF
TRBD2,TRBJ2-7,TRBV5-4,once,TGTGCCAGCAGCTTGGGGACTAGCGGGAGCTCCTACGAGCAGTACTTC,CASSLGTSGSSYEQYF
NA,TRBJ2-7,TRBV7-2,NA,TGTGCCAGCAGCTTAGATAGCGAGCAGTACTTC,CASSLDSEQYF
NA,TRBJ2-3,TRBV1,NA,TGCACCAGCAGGGGACTAGCGGGAGTTACCTACGGCACAGATACGCAGTATTTT,CTSRGLAGVTYGTDTQYF
TRBD1,TRBJ2-3,TRBV5-1,NA,TGCGCCAGCAGCGACCCACAGGGGGCAGATACGCAGTATTTT,CASSDPQGADTQYF
TRBD1,TRBJ2-1,TRBV20-1,NA,TGCAGTGCGGCACAGGGGGCGCTTAGATTCTTC,CSAAQGALRFF
NA,TRBJ1-2,TRBV3-1/TRBV3-2,NA,TGTGCCAGCAGCCAAGCCGGAATACATCAGAGGGATGGCTACACCTTC,CASSQAGIHQRDGYTF
NA,TRBJ1-5,TRBV7-2,NA,TGTGCCAGCAGCTTTAGCACAACAGGGAGCAATCAGCCCCAGCATTTT,CASSFSTTGSNQPQHF
TRBD1,TRBJ2-5,TRBV11-3,NA,TGTGCCAGCAGCTCCCGGGACAGGGGAGGGGGAGAGACCCAGTACTTC,CASSSRDRGGGETQYF
TRBD1,TRBJ2-5,TRBV7-9,NA,TGTGCCAGCAGCTCCGGACAGGGGCTACAAGAGACCCAGTACTTC,CASSSGQGLQETQYF
NA,TRBJ1-2,TRBV7-3,NA,TGTGCCAGCAGCTCAGCGGGAAGGAACGGCTACACCTTC,CASSSAGRNGYTF
TRBD1,TRBJ2-1,TRBV7-6,NA,TGTGCCAGCAGCTTAGTCTCTGACAGGGGGAATGAGCAGTTCTTC,CASSLVSDRGNEQFF
NA,TRBJ1-2,TRBV28,NA,TGTGCCAGCAGTTTAGCAGGGTTAGGCTACACCTTC,CASSLAGLGYTF
TRBD2,TRBJ2-7,TRBV6-5,NA,TGTGCCAGCAGTTACTCGATGGCGGGGGGCGGGTACGAGCAGTACTTC,CASSYSMAGGGYEQYF
NA,TRBJ2-6,TRBV15,few,TGTGCCACCAGCAGCGACAGCTCTGGGGCCAACGTCCTGACTTTC,CATSSDSSGANVLTF
NA,TRBJ2-7,TRBV20-1,NA,TGCAGTGCTAGTACAGGGTACTCCTACGAGCAGTACTTC,CSASTGYSYEQYF
TRBD2,TRBJ2-1,TRBV19,NA,TGTGCCAGTAGTCGGACTAGCAACTACAATGAGCAGTTCTTC,CASSRTSNYNEQFF
NA,TRBJ1-2,TRBV27,NA,TGTGCCAGCAGTTTCGGGGGGAACTATGGCTACACCTTC,CASSFGGNYGYTF
NA,TRBJ1-6,TRBV10-3,NA,TGTGCCATCAGTGCCACGGGGAGGGCGGCGGATTCACCCCTCCACTTT,CAISATGRAADSPLHF
TRBD2,TRBJ2-3,TRBV19,once,TGTGCCAGTAGTGGGGGACTAGCGGGAGCTCTATATACGCAGTATTTT,CASSGGLAGALYTQYF
TRBD2,TRBJ2-7,TRBV4-3,NA,TGCGCCAGCAGCCAAGCCGCCCCCGGGACTAGCGGTTCCTACGAGCAGTACTTC,CASSQAAPGTSGSYEQYF
TRBD1,TRBJ2-1,TRBV9,NA,TGTGCCAGCAGCGTTCAGGGGGCCCAGCCCTACAATGAGCAGTTCTTC,CASSVQGAQPYNEQFF
TRBD2,TRBJ2-1,TRBV29-1,NA,TGCAGCGAGACTAGCGGGAGTGTTGGTGAGCAGTTCTTC,CSETSGSVGEQFF
TRBD2,TRBJ2-3,TRBV6-6,NA,TGTGCCAGCAATGGGGTAGGACTAGGGCGCACAGATACGCAGTATTTT,CASNGVGLGRTDTQYF
NA,TRBJ2-5,TRBV5-1,once,TGCGCCAGCAGCTTTACAGGGACCCAAGAGACCCAGTACTTC,CASSFTGTQETQYF
NA,TRBJ2-1,TRBV2,NA,TGTGCCAGCAGTCCCCAGGGGAGCTCCTACAATGAGCAGTTCTTC,CASSPQGSSYNEQFF
TRBD1,TRBJ1-2,TRBV3-1/TRBV3-2,NA,TGTGCCAGCAGCCAAGATATAACAGGGGCATATGGCTACACCTTC,CASSQDITGAYGYTF
TRBD1,TRBJ2-5,TRBV4-1,NA,TGCGCCAGCAGCCAGGGACCCAGGGGGGAGACCCAGTACTTC,CASSQGPRGETQYF